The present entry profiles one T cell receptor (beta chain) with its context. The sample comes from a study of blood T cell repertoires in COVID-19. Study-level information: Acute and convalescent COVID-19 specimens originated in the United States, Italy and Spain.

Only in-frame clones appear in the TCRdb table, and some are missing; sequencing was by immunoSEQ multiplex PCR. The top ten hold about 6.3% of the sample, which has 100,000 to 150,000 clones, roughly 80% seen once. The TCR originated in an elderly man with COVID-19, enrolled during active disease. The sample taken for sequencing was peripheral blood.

In DNA form, the CDR3 reads TGTGCCAGCAGCCTCCTTCGGATAGCGGGAGGGTCTTACTACGAGCAGTACTTC. Protein: CASSLLRIAGGSYYEQYF. This sequence joins TRBV6-4 and TRBJ2-7; TRBD2 matches at 11 bases. J gave up 3 bases and V 6 bases, and 16 bases lay outside the gene matches. The CDR3 covers 18 residues. Germline V gene sequence: CDR1 MRHNA, CDR2 SNTAGT.